A single sample is the source of the 16 T cell receptor beta chains below, sequenced in a study of vaccination and CD4 T cells after COVID-19 (dated by TCRdb to 2022 to 2024). The treatment or condition label on this specimen signifies: approximately 9-day PBMC culture with coronavirus spike peptide pools or control peptides (ViraFEST assay). These receptors have no known antigen. Library preparation used PCR. Instrument used: Illumina iSeq 100. At the Johns Hopkins FTIC core, DNA from the cultured CD4+ T cells underwent TCR sequencing with the Oncomine TCR Beta short-read assay. Using fastp at Q25 and MiXCR, TCRdb reprocessed the public reads and kept productive beta chains. CDR3 protein sequences are deduplicated, and each keeps its most common genes and DNA. This sample is represented by 15,000 or so distinct CDR3 sequences; approximately 58% of them were singletons. The ten largest clones add up to roughly a third of the sample.

The starting material was cultured CD4+ T cells from blood, obtained after SARS-CoV-2 vaccination. The receptors were gathered from a human donor with COVID-19.

The genes are TRBV10-3 and TRBJ1-2, with unresolved D. The CDR3 sequence is 14 residues long. Germline V gives CDR1 ENHRY, CDR2 SYGVKD. V gave up 0 bases and J gave up 4 bases, with 9 bases separating them. CDR3 amino acids: CAISESRSGYGYTF. The CDR3 nucleotides are TGTGCCATCAGTGAGTCGAGGTCCGGCTATGGCTACACCTTC.

The V gene is TRBV20-1, the J gene TRBJ2-1, with 10 bases that match TRBD2. From germline, CDR1 is DFQATT and CDR2 SNEGSKA (reference sequence). With V trimmed by 5 bases and J by 9 bases, 13 bases remained unmatched. The CDR3 length is 15 residues. The CDR3 loop reads CSAGRTSGAILEQFF. The CDR3 DNA is TGCAGTGCTGGAAGGACTAGCGGTGCTATTCTTGAGCAGTTCTTC.

This clonotype was observed a handful of times. V gene TRBV2 combines with J gene TRBJ1-6, with TRBD1 identical over 11 bases. With V trimmed by 9 bases and J by 8 bases, 3 bases remained unmatched. CDR1 is SNHLY, CDR2 FYNNEI, per germline. The CDR3 has 13 amino acids. CDR3 loop: CARSGQGDSPLHF. The DNA for the CDR3 is TGTGCCAGATCGGGACAGGGGGATTCACCCCTCCACTTT. The full variable domain, in which reference TRBV2 and TRBJ1-6 provide the parts outside the CDR3, is EPEVTQTPSHQVTQMGQEVILRCVPISNHLYFYWYRQILGQKVEFLVSFYNNEISEKSEIFDDQFSVERPDGSNFTLKIRSTKLEDSAMYFCARSGQGDSPLHFGNGTRLTVT.

The rearrangement links TRBV11-3 to TRBJ2-3; tentative D call: TRBD2 (5 bases). The V and J ends lost 5 bases and 4 bases respectively, with 7 bases between them. The germline V gene encodes CDR1 SGHNT and CDR2 YENEEA. The CDR3 has 12 residues. As DNA, the CDR3 is TGTGCCAGCAGCGCGAGGGCAGATACGCAGTATTTT. Translating gives CASSARADTQYF.

The chain has TRBV5-1 and TRBJ2-7, with 8 bases fitting TRBD1. Losses at the gene ends were 7 bases for V and 6 bases for J; bases not matched to a gene: 12. The CDR3 consists of 14 residues. Looked up from germline, CDR1 is SGHRS and CDR2 is YFSETQ. CDR3 DNA: TGCGCCAGCGGCCATGGACAGGGCAGAACCGAGCAGTACTTC. Translating it yields CASGHGQGRTEQYF.

V usage is TRBV10-1 and J usage is TRBJ2-4, with 8 bases matching TRBD1. Trimming cost V 3 bases and J 3 bases; bases outside gene matches: 1. Per the germline V gene, CDR1 is WNHNN and CDR2 is SYGVQD (reference sequence). The CDR3 runs to 14 residues. The CDR3 here is CASSDGTGKNIQYF. The CDR3 DNA reads as TGCGCCAGCAGTGACGGGACAGGCAAAAACATTCAGTACTTC.

The sample holds a few counts of this clonotype. The chain has TRBV20-1 and TRBJ1-6, with D maybe TRBD1 (5 bases). The V gene's germline CDR1 is DFQATT and CDR2 SNEGSKA (reference sequence). V was clipped by 0 bases and J by 4 bases, with 16 bases between them. There are 17 residues in the CDR3. CDR3 residues: CSARDFATAIYNSPLHF. For the CDR3, the DNA is TGCAGTGCTAGAGATTTCGCGACAGCTATTTATAATTCACCCCTCCACTTT.

The chain has TRBV6-1 and TRBJ1-1; 10 bases map to TRBD1. The CDR3 runs to 13 residues. V was clipped by 10 bases and J by 3 bases; unmatched bases: 5. Germline-derived CDR1 and CDR2 are MNHNS and SASEGT. The chain's CDR3 is CAIRQGADTEAFF. CDR3 in DNA: TGTGCCATCAGACAGGGGGCGGACACTGAAGCTTTCTTT.

The chain carries TRBV29-1 and TRBJ2-2; no reliable D call. CDR1 is SQVTM and CDR2 is ANQGSEA in the germline V gene. This CDR3 has 11 amino acids. Trimming took off 2 bases at V and 6 bases at J, with 4 bases between the two ends. The CDR3 loop is CSVESPGELFF. CDR3 nucleotide sequence: TGCAGCGTTGAAAGTCCCGGGGAGCTGTTTTTT.

The chain employs TRBV7-9 and TRBJ2-2; the D is unclear. CDR1 SEHNR and CDR2 FQNEAQ come from the germline V gene (reference sequence). The CDR3 loop spans 15 amino acids. V was pared by 3 bases and J by 6 bases, with 14 bases between. CDR3 residues: CASSFGLVMAGELFF. In nucleotides, the CDR3 is TGTGCCAGCAGCTTCGGGCTTGTTATGGCCGGGGAGCTGTTTTTT.

The genes are TRBV7-6 and TRBJ1-1, with 7 positions matching TRBD1. Per the germline V gene, CDR1 is SGHVS and CDR2 is FNYEAQ. This CDR3 comprises 16 residues. J was trimmed by 0 bases and V by 5 bases; bases with no gene match: 9. CDR3 DNA: TGTGCCAGCAGCCCCCCGCGGGGACAGATGAACACTGAAGCTTTCTTT. Translated, it gives CASSPPRGQMNTEAFF.

The J gene is TRBJ2-5, the V gene TRBV19, with D tentatively TRBD1 or TRBD2 (5 bases each). Germline lookup yields CDR1 LNHDA and CDR2 SQIVND (reference sequence). The V gene lost 3 bases and the J gene lost 4 bases, with 15 bases spanning the gap. The CDR3 contains 15 residues. The CDR3 protein is CASSIQRGWGETQYF. The CDR3 DNA is TGTGCCAGTAGTATCCAGAGGGGATGGGGAGAGACCCAGTACTTC.

The chain is built from TRBV5-4 and TRBJ1-1; no firm D call. The CDR3 extends over 15 amino acids. Per germline, CDR1 SGHNT and CDR2 YYREEE (reference sequence). V lost 4 bases and J lost 4, with 17 bases in between. The CDR3 loop reads CASSPQTPSSTEAFF. Here the CDR3 DNA reads TGTGCCAGCAGCCCTCAGACCCCGAGCTCCACTGAAGCTTTCTTT.

The chain uses TRBV19 and TRBJ1-1; possibly TRBD1 for D (6 bases). The length of the CDR3 is 15 residues. Germline V gene data show CDR1 as LNHDA and CDR2 as SQIVND (reference sequence). Trimming took off 1 base at V and 3 bases at J, with 12 bases between the two ends. The CDR3 nucleotides read TGTGCCAGTAGTATAGCCCCCAGGGGAGACACTGAAGCTTTCTTT. As protein: CASSIAPRGDTEAFF.

This clonotype appeared a few times. This sequence joins TRBV7-2 and TRBJ1-1; D is perhaps TRBD1 (5 bases). There are 13 residues in the CDR3. CDR1 SGHTA and CDR2 FQGNSA come from the germline V gene. The V end lost 3 bases, the J end lost 4 bases, and 9 bases lay between the germline ends. The CDR3 DNA is TGTGCCAGCAGCTTGACCCAGGGCACTGAAGCTTTCTTT. Translated, it gives CASSLTQGTEAFF.

This clonotype was observed a single time. This sequence joins TRBV7-8 and TRBJ1-4; 8 positions agree with TRBD1. In germline, CDR1 is SGHVS, CDR2 FQNEAQ. The V gene end was trimmed by 3 bases and the J gene end by 7 bases; junction bases not matched to a gene: 4. The CDR3 totals 14 residues. The CDR3 nucleotides read TGTGCCAGCAGCTTCAGGGGGCGCTTTGAAAAACTGTTTTTT. Encoded protein: CASSFRGRFEKLFF.